A selection of T cell receptor beta chains follows, all from one sample in a study of T cell repertoires in cytomegalovirus infection. Using its own MiXCR run on the reads, TCRdb lists one record per CDR3 protein. There are 85,000 to 130,000 distinct CDR3 sequences in the sample; less than 25% occur only once, and around 42% lies in the top ten. The sequenced sample consisted of CD8+ T cells from PBMCs. The receptors originated from a human donor in good health (CMV status not recorded). Some clones in this sample may be carry-over from other donors' samples. Each CDR3 is given with its conserved first and last residue. Each record gives: clone size, J gene, D gene, V gene, CDR3 DNA, CDR3 protein. A D gene is named only where the DNA matches it firmly. Size is omitted from some rows. Given values are once, few, many or a class for expanded clones.

.	TRBJ2-5	.	TRBV20-1	TGCAGTGCTAGAGATCTGAGGGGCCAAGAGACCCAGTACTTC	CSARDLRGQETQYF
.	TRBJ2-1	TRBD2	TRBV6-1	TGTGCCAGCAGTTCGTTAGCGGGGGGGGTATATGAGCAGTTCTTC	CASSSLAGGVYEQFF
.	TRBJ2-1	.	TRBV9	TGTGCCAGTGGTGGCAGTCGAGACGGGGGTGGCCCTGAGCAGTTCTTC	CASGGSRDGGGPEQFF
.	TRBJ2-7	TRBD1	TRBV11-2	TGTGCCAGCAGCTTGACAGGGAGAGTCGACGAGCAGTACTTC	CASSLTGRVDEQYF
.	TRBJ2-1	.	TRBV29-1	TGCAGCGTTGCCGGGGGTGGAAGCTACAATGAGCAGTTCTTC	CSVAGGGSYNEQFF
few	TRBJ1-2	TRBD1	TRBV6-6	TGTGCCAGCAGCCGGTTGACAGGGAACTATGGCTACACCTTC	CASSRLTGNYGYTF
few	TRBJ1-6	.	TRBV28	TGTGCCACACTTCTGGGCCACCGGGTGGATTCACCCCTCCACTTT	CATLLGHRVDSPLHF
many	TRBJ2-3	TRBD1	TRBV6-1	TGTGCCAGCGCGGACAGGGGGCGCGTAGATACGCAGTATTTT	CASADRGRVDTQYF
.	TRBJ2-5	TRBD2	TRBV7-2	TGTGCCAGCAGCATGGGACTAGCGGGGCAAGAGACCCAGTACTTC	CASSMGLAGQETQYF
.	TRBJ2-6	.	TRBV6-2/TRBV6-3	TGTGCCAGCAGTCCGAAGGGCCCAGGCTCCTCTGGGGCCAACGTCCTGACTTTC	CASSPKGPGSSGANVLTF
.	TRBJ2-6	.	TRBV28	TGTGCCAGCAGTTTAGATCCCCCTGGGGCCAACGTCCTGACTTTC	CASSLDPPGANVLTF
.	TRBJ2-7	.	TRBV20-1	TGCAGTGCTAGAGACCGGGACAACGCCTACGAGCAGTACTTC	CSARDRDNAYEQYF
many	TRBJ2-7	.	TRBV7-2	TGTGCCAGCAGCTTAGAGGCAGGGGGGTCCTACGAGCAGTACTTC	CASSLEAGGSYEQYF
many	TRBJ2-5	.	TRBV18	TGTGCCAGCTCACCAGTGGGGGGACAAGAGACCCAGTACTTC	CASSPVGGQETQYF
few	TRBJ2-5	.	TRBV12-3/TRBV12-4	TGTGCCAGCAGGAAAGCCGGCGGAGTAAGCGCCGAATCCAAAGAGACCCAGTACTTC	CASRKAGGVSAESKETQYF
few	TRBJ1-4	TRBD1	TRBV28	TGTGCCAGCAGACCAGGGGGGGAAAATGAAAAACTGTTTTTT	CASRPGGENEKLFF
many	TRBJ2-1	TRBD2	TRBV11-2	TGTGCCAGCAGCTTAGCACGGGGGGGGCCCTACAATGAGCAGTTCTTC	CASSLARGGPYNEQFF
few	TRBJ1-5	.	TRBV2	TGTGCCAGCAGTGATGGCAGGGAAAATCAGCCCCAGCATTTT	CASSDGRENQPQHF
few	TRBJ2-7	.	TRBV20-1	TGCAGTGCTAGAGATTTGGACCGGAGCTCCTACGAGCAGTACTTC	CSARDLDRSSYEQYF
few	TRBJ1-5	TRBD1	TRBV7-2	TGTGCCAGCAGCCACTTTCAACAGGGGGCGTATGGCAATCAGCCCCAGCATTTT	CASSHFQQGAYGNQPQHF
.	TRBJ2-1	.	TRBV4-3	TGCGCCAGCAGCCAAGTCAGGTCTCACAATGAGCAGTTCTTC	CASSQVRSHNEQFF
.	TRBJ1-1	.	TRBV15	TGTGCCACCAGCAGAGGACCTCATGTCCACATGAACACTGAAGCTTTCTTT	CATSRGPHVHMNTEAFF
many	TRBJ2-5	.	TRBV2	TGTGCCAGCAGTGGGCAGAGACAAGAGACCCAGTACTTC	CASSGQRQETQYF
many	TRBJ1-1	.	TRBV7-2	TGTGCCAGCAGCTTAGATTCTGTGAACACTGAAGCTTTCTTT	CASSLDSVNTEAFF
.	TRBJ1-1	.	TRBV6-5	TGTGCCAGCAGTTCCCCGCAGGGGTACACTGAAGCTTTCTTT	CASSSPQGYTEAFF
.	TRBJ1-5	.	TRBV6-2/TRBV6-3	TGTGCCAGCACCACCGAAAGGGGGGCCGGTCAGCCCCAGCATTTT	CASTTERGAGQPQHF
.	TRBJ2-3	.	TRBV7-6	TGTGCCAGCAGCTCATTAGCGGTCCGCGCAGATACGCAGTATTTT	CASSSLAVRADTQYF
.	TRBJ2-1	.	TRBV28	TGTGCCAGGCGCCCTTTCCCCTACAATGAGCAGTTCTTC	CARRPFPYNEQFF
few	TRBJ1-2	TRBD1	TRBV12-3/TRBV12-4	TGTGCCAGCAGTAAACAGGGGGACGGCTACACCTTC	CASSKQGDGYTF
.	TRBJ1-3	TRBD1	TRBV28	TGTGCCAGCAGTTTAACCGACAGGGGTGGGGTGCACACCATATATTTT	CASSLTDRGGVHTIYF
few	TRBJ1-1	TRBD1	TRBV28	TGTGCCAGCAGTTTGTTCCGGGACAGGGTGGGTCTGGGGACTGAAGCTTTCTTT	CASSLFRDRVGLGTEAFF
few	TRBJ1-1	TRBD1	TRBV28	TGTGCCAGCAGTCGTACAGGGGTCCGCACTGAAGCTTTCTTT	CASSRTGVRTEAFF
few	TRBJ1-4	.	TRBV7-9	TGTGCCAGCTATGGAGAAAAACTGTTTTTT	CASYGEKLFF
few	TRBJ1-2	.	TRBV28	TGTGCCAGCAGTCCCCAGACAGGACTCGCTGGCTACACCTTC	CASSPQTGLAGYTF
.	TRBJ2-7	TRBD1	TRBV7-9	TGTGCCAGCAGCTTTACGAGGACAGGCCCATCCTACGAGCAGTACTTC	CASSFTRTGPSYEQYF
few	TRBJ2-1	.	TRBV9	TGTGCCAGCAGCGGCGGATCGGGAACAGGTACGGATGAGCAGTTCTTC	CASSGGSGTGTDEQFF
.	TRBJ1-1	.	TRBV2	TGTGCCAGCAGACCTCAGTTAGGAGCTTTCTTT	CASRPQLGAFF
few	TRBJ2-7	.	TRBV10-3	TGTGCCATCAGTGAGGTGGGCACAGACGAGCAGTACTTC	CAISEVGTDEQYF
many	TRBJ2-7	TRBD2	TRBV28	TGTGCCAGCAGTTCTAACCGCCTACTAGCGGGGGGTCTCTACGAGCAGTACTTC	CASSSNRLLAGGLYEQYF
.	TRBJ1-3	.	TRBV28	TGTGCCACCTCAGACGGAAACACCATATATTTT	CATSDGNTIYF
.	TRBJ2-7	.	TRBV27	TGTGCCAGCAGCCTCATGTGGGGAAACGAGCAGTACTTC	CASSLMWGNEQYF
many	TRBJ1-3	TRBD1	TRBV7-2	TGTGCCAGCAGCGTTGGGACAGGGGGAAACACCATATATTTT	CASSVGTGGNTIYF